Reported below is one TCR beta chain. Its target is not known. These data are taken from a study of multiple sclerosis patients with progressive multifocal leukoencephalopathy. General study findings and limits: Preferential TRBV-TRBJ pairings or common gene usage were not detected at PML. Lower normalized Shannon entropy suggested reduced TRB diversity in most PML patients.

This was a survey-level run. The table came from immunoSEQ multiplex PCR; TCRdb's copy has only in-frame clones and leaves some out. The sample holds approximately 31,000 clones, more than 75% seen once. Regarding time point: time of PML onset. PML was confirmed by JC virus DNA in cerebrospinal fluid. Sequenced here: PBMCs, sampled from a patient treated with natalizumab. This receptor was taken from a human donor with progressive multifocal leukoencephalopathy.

The CDR3 spells CASSPAGGANYGYTF. CDR3 nucleotide sequence: TGTGCCAGCAGCCCCGCGGGGGGGGCTAACTATGGCTACACCTTC. The chain uses TRBV5-6 and TRBJ1-2, with D possibly matching TRBD1 (5 bases). The germline V gene has CDR1 SGHDT and CDR2 YYEEEE. The CDR3 sequence is 15 residues long. V lost 4 bases and J lost 0, with 13 bases in between.